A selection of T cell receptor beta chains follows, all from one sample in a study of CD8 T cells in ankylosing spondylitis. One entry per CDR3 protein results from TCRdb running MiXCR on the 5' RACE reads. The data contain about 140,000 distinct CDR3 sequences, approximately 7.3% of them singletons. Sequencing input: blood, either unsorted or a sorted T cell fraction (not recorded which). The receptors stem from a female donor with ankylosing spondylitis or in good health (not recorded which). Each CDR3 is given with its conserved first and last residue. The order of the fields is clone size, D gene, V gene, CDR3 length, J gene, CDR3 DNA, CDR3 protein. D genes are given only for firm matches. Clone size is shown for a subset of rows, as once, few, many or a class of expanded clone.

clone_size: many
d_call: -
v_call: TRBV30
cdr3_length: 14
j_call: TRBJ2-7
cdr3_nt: TGTGCCTGGAGTGTAAACGACTGGGCGGGGGAGCAGTACTTC
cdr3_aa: CAWSVNDWAGEQYF

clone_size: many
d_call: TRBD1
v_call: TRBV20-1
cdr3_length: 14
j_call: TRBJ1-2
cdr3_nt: TGCAGTGCTAGAGTGGAGGGGGCGACCTATGGCTACACCTTC
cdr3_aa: CSARVEGATYGYTF

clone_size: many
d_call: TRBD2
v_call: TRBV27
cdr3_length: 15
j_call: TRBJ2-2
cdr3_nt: TGTGCCAGCAGAACTAGCGGGATCTACACCGGGGAGCTGTTTTTT
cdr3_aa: CASRTSGIYTGELFF

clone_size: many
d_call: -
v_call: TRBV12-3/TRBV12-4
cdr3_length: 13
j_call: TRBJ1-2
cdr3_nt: TGTGCCAGCAGTCTAACAGGGTTAGGCGCCTACACCTTC
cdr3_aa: CASSLTGLGAYTF

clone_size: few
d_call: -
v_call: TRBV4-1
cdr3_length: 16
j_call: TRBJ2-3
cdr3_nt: TGCGCCAGCAGCCGAAACAAAGGGGGTTTCCCAGATACGCAGTATTTT
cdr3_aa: CASSRNKGGFPDTQYF

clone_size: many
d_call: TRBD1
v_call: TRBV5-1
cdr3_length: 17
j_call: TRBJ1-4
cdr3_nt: TGCGCCAGCAGCTCTTCACCGGGAGGGACAGGGAATGAAAAACTGTTTTTT
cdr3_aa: CASSSSPGGTGNEKLFF

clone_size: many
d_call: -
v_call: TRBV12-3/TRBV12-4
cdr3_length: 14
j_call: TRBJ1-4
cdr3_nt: TGTGCCAGCAGGCGCAGGGTTGTTGGTGAAAAACTGTTTTTT
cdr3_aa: CASRRRVVGEKLFF

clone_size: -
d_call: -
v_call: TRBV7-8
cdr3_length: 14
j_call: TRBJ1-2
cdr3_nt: TGTGCCAGCAGCGAGTTTGGGGAATTCTATGGCTACACCTTC
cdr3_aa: CASSEFGEFYGYTF

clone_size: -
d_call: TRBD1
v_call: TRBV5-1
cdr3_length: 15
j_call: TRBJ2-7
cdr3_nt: TGCGCCAGCAGCTTGTGGGGGACAGGGTCCTACGAGCAGTACTTC
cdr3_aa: CASSLWGTGSYEQYF

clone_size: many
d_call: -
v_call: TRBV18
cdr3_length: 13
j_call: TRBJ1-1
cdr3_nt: TGTGCCAGCTCACCAATAAGGGGTACTGAAGCTTTCTTT
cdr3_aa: CASSPIRGTEAFF

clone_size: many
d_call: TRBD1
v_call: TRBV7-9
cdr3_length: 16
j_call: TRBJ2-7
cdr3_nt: TGTGCCAGCAGCTTACGGCCCTCCGGGACAGGGGTCGAGCAGTACTTC
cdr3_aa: CASSLRPSGTGVEQYF

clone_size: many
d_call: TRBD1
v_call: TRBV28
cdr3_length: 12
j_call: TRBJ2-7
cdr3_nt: TGTGCCAGCATGGGACAGGGGTTCGAGCAGTACTTC
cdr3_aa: CASMGQGFEQYF

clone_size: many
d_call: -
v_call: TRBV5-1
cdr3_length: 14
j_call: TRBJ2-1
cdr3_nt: TGCGCCAGCAGCTCCGATCTAGCTGGAACTGAGCAGTTCTTC
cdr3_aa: CASSSDLAGTEQFF

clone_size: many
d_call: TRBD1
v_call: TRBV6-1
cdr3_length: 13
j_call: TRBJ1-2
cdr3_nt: TGTGCCAGCAACACCCAGGGGGCGCCTGGCTACACCTTC
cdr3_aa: CASNTQGAPGYTF

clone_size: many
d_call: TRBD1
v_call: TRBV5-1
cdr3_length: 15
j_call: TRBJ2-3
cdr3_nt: TGCGCCAGCAGCTTAAACAGGGGAACCACAGATACGCAGTATTTT
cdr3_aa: CASSLNRGTTDTQYF

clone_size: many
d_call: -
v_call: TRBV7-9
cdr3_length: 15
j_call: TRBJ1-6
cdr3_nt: TGTGCCAGCAGCTCGGGGGCGGGAGGGAATTCACCCCTCCACTTT
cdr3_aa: CASSSGAGGNSPLHF

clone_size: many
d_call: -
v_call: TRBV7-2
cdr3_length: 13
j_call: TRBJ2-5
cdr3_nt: TGTGCCAGCAGCTTATGGTTTGGGGAGACCCAGTACTTC
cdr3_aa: CASSLWFGETQYF

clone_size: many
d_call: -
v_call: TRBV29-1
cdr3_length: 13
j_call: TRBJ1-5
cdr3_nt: TGCAGCGTTGCGGCGGGGGTCCAAGGGCCCCAGCATTTT
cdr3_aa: CSVAAGVQGPQHF

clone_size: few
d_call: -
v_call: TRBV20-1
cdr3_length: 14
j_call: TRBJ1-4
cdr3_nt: TGCAGTGCCCCCCGGCGGGACACGGGTGGTGAACTGTTTTTT
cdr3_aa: CSAPRRDTGGELFF

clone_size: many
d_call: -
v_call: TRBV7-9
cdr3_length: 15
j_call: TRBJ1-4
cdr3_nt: TGTGCCAGCAGCCTACGGACCTCAACTAATGAAAAACTGTTTTTT
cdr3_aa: CASSLRTSTNEKLFF

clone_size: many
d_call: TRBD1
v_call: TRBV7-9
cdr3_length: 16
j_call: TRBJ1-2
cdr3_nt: TGTGCCAGCAGCCCAGACCTTTTGGTAGGGGGCGATGGCTACACCTTC
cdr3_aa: CASSPDLLVGGDGYTF

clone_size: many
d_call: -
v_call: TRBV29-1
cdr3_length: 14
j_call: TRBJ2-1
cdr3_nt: TGCAGCGTTAGAGGCGGGCCTTCGGGTAATGAGCAGTTCTTC
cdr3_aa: CSVRGGPSGNEQFF

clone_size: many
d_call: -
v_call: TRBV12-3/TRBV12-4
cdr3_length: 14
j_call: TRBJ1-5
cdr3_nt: TGTGCCAGCAGTTTCTCGTCGGGGGATCAGCCCCAGCATTTT
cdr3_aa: CASSFSSGDQPQHF

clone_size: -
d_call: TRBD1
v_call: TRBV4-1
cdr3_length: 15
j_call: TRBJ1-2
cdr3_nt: TGCGCCAGCAGCCCCAGTCACAGGGGAGACTATGGCTACACCTTC
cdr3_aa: CASSPSHRGDYGYTF

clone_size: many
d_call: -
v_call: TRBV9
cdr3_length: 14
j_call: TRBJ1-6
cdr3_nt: TGTGCCAGCAGCGTAGAGGCCTATAATTCACCCCTCCACTTT
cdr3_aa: CASSVEAYNSPLHF

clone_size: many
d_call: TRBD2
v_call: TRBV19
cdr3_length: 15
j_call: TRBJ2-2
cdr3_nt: TGTGCCAGTAGTATACTAGCGGGTAACACCGGGGAGCTGTTTTTT
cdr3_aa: CASSILAGNTGELFF

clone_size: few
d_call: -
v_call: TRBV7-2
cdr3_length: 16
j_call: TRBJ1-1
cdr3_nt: TGTGCCAGCAGCTCTTTAATACGGGACCCGAACACTGAAGCTTTCTTT
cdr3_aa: CASSSLIRDPNTEAFF

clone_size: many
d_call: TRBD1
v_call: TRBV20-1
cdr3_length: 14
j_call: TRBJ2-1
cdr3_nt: TGCAGTGCTAGGCGACAGGGAAAAGAAAGTGAGCAGTTCTTC
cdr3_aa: CSARRQGKESEQFF

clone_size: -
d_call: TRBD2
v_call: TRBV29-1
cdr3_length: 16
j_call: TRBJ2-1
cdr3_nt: TGCAGCGTTGAAGGAGCGGGGGGGCCGAACTACAATGAGCAGTTCTTC
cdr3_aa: CSVEGAGGPNYNEQFF

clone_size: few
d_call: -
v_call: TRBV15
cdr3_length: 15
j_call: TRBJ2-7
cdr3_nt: TGTGCCACCAGCAGAGATCCAGGCAGATCCTACGAGCAGTACTTC
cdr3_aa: CATSRDPGRSYEQYF

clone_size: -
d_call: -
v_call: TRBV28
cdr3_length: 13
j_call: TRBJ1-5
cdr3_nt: TGTGCCAGCAGTTCAGGGGCAATTCAGCCCCAGCATTTT
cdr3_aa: CASSSGAIQPQHF

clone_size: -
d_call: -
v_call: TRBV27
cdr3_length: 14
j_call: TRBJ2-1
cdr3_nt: TGTGCCAGCAGCGTGACCAGCTTTGGCAATGAGCAGTTCTTC
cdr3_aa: CASSVTSFGNEQFF

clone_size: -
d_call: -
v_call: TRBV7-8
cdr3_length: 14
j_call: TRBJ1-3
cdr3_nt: TGTGCCAGCAGCTTAAGAGTGACTGGAAACACCATATATTTT
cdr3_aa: CASSLRVTGNTIYF

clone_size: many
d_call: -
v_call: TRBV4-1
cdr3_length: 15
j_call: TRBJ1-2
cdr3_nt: TGCGCCAGCAGCCGTAGACAGGTCGGGGATTATGGCTACACCTTC
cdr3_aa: CASSRRQVGDYGYTF

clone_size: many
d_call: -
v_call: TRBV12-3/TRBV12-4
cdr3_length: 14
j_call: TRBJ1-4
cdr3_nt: TGTGCCAGCACCGGAGGGCCAACTAATGAAAAACTGTTTTTT
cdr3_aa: CASTGGPTNEKLFF

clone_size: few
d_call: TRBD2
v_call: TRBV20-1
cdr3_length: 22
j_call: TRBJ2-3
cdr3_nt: TGCAGTGCTAGAGACCTGGACCCAGCCGTAGGACTAGCGGGGGGGAACACAGATACGCAGTATTTT
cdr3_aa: CSARDLDPAVGLAGGNTDTQYF

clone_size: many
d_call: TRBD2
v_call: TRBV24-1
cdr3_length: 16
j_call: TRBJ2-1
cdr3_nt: TGTGCCACCAGTGAGCTTCTAGCGGGGGGGCAGAATGAGCAGTTCTTC
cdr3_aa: CATSELLAGGQNEQFF

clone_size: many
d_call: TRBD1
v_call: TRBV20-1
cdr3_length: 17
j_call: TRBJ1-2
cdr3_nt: TGCAGTGCTAGAAACACAGGGGGCGGGGGTGGAGGCTATGGCTACACCTTC
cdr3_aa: CSARNTGGGGGGYGYTF

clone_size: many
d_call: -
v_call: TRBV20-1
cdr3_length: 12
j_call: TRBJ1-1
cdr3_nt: TGCAGTGCTAGTGATGGACGCACTGAAGCTTTCTTT
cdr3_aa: CSASDGRTEAFF

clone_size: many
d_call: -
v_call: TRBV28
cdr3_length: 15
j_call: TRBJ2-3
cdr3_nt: TGTGCCAGCAACCTCCGGGGCGGATTCACAGATACGCAGTATTTT
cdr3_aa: CASNLRGGFTDTQYF